This TCR beta chain was obtained from a study of cytomegalovirus exposure and HLA in healthy donors. The study ran its PCR with 60 Vbeta and 13 Jbeta primers. Only in-frame clones appear in the TCRdb table, and some are missing; sequencing was by immunoSEQ multiplex PCR. The sample records approximately 150,000 clones, 79% being singletons. Everyone who donated was a healthy bone marrow donor. This CDR3 has 15 amino acids. Germline V gene lookup returns CDR1 SGHTA and CDR2 FQGNSA. Trimming removed 0 bases from V and 5 bases from J; junction bases left unmatched: 6. V and J are TRBV7-2 and TRBJ1-2, with 7 nucleotides matching TRBD1. The sequence came from a man aged 50 to 59 in good health and CMV-seropositive. The specimen sequenced was PBMCs. This CDR3 reads CASSLAEGAGYGYTF. As DNA, the CDR3 is TGTGCCAGCAGCTTAGCGGAGGGGGCAGGGTATGGCTACACCTTC. Supplemented by reference TRBV7-2 and TRBJ1-2, the full variable domain reads GAGVSQSPSNKVTEKGKDVELRCDPISGHTALYWYRQSLGQGLEFLIYFQGNSAPDKSGLPSDRFSAERTGGSVSTLTIQRTQQEDSAVYLCASSLAEGAGYGYTFGSGTRLTVV.